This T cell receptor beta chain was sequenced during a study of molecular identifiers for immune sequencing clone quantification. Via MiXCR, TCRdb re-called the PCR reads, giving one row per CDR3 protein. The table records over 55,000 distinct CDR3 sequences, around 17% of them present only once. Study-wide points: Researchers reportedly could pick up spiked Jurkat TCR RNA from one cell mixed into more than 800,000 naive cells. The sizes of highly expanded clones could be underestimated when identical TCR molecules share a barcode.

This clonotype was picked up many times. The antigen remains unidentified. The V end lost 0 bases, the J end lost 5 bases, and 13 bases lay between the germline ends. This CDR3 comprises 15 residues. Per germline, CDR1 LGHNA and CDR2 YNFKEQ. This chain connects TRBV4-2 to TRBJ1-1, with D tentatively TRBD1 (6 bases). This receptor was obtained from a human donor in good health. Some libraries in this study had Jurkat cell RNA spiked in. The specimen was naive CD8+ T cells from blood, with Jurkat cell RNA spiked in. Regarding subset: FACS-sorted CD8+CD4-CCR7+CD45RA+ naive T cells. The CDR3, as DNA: TGTGCCAGCAGCCAAGAGAAGGGGGGATGGACTGAAGCTTTCTTT. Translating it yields CASSQEKGGWTEAFF.